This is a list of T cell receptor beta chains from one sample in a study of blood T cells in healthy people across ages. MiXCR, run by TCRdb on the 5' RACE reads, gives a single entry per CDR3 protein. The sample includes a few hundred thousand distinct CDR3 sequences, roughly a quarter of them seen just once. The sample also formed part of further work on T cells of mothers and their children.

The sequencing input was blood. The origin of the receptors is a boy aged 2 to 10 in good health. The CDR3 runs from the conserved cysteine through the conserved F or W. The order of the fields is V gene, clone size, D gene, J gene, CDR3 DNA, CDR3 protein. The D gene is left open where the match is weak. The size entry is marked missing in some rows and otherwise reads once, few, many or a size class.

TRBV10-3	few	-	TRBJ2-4	TGTGCCATCAGTGAGTACGGGAAGTTAGCCAAAAACATTCAGTACTTC	CAISEYGKLAKNIQYF
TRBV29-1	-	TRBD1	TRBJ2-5	TGCAGCGTTATGGGACAGGGCCTAGGAGAGCAGTACTTC	CSVMGQGLGEQYF
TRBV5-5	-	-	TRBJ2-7	TGTGCCAGCAGCTGGTCCTACGAGCAGTACTTC	CASSWSYEQYF
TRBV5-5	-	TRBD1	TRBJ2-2	TGTGCCAGCAGGCCGGGACAGGGGGGTACCGGGGAGCTGTTTTTT	CASRPGQGGTGELFF
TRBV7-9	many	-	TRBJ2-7	TGTGCCAGCAGTCCCTCTGGGTCCTACGAGCAGTACTTC	CASSPSGSYEQYF
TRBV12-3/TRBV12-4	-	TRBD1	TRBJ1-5	TGTGCCAGCAGTCTCTCCGGGACAGAGAATCAGCCCCAGCATTTT	CASSLSGTENQPQHF
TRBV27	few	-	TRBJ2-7	TGTGCCAGCAGTTTATCTCTCCCGGAGGGGCAGTACTTC	CASSLSLPEGQYF
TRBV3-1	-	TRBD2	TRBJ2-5	TGTGCCAGCAGCCTACCGGGAGGGAAAGAGACCCAGTACTTC	CASSLPGGKETQYF
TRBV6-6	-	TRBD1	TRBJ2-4	TGTGCCAGCTTCCGACAGGGACAAGCCAAAAACATTCAGTACTTC	CASFRQGQAKNIQYF
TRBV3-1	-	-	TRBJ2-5	TGTGCCAGCAGCCAAGATTACCCCTATGAAGAGACCCAGTACTTC	CASSQDYPYEETQYF
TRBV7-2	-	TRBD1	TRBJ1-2	TGTGCCAGCAGCTTAGGGACAGGGGGCTATGACTACACCTTC	CASSLGTGGYDYTF